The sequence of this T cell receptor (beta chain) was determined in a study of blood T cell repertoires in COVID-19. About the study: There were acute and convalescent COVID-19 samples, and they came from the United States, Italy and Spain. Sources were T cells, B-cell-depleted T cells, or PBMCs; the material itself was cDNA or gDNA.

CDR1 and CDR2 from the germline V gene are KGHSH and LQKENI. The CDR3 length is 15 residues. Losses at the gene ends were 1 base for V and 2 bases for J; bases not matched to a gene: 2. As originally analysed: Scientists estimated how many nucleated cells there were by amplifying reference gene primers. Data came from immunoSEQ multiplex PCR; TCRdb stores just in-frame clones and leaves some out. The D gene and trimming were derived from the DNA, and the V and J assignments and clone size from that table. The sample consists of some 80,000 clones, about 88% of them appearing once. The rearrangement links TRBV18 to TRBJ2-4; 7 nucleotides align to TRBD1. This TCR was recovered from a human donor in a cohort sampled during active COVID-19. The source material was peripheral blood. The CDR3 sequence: CASSPRTGTKNIQYF. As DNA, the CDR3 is TGTGCCAGCTCACCACGGACAGGAACCAAAAACATTCAGTACTTC. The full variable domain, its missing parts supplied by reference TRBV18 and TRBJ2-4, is NAGVMQNPRHLVRRRGQEARLRCSPMKGHSHVYWYRQLPEEGLKFMVYLQKENIIDESGMPKERFSAEFPKEGPSILRIQQVVRGDSAAYFCASSPRTGTKNIQYFGAGTRLSVL.